This T cell receptor beta chain was sequenced in a study of CD8+ T cells in alopecia areata. Study details: Treated patients received oral tofacitinib, 5 to 10 mg twice daily.

The CDR3 covers 16 residues. Per germline, CDR1 SGHDT and CDR2 YYEEEE. J lost 4 bases, V lost 4 bases, and 12 bases had no gene match. RNA extraction was followed by reverse transcription into cDNA, which acted as the sequencing template. TCRdb's table, derived via immunoSEQ multiplex PCR, lists solely in-frame clones and lacks some. The sample holds more than 75,000 clones, 41% seen once. The chain couples TRBV5-6 to TRBJ2-7; 9 positions agree with TRBD1. The clonotype comes from a human donor with alopecia areata. The sequencing sample was made of CD4+ T cells sorted from blood. Written as DNA, the CDR3 is TGTGCCAGCAGCCTATCCCCCGGGACAGGGTGGTACGAGCAGTACTTC. It encodes CASSLSPGTGWYEQYF.